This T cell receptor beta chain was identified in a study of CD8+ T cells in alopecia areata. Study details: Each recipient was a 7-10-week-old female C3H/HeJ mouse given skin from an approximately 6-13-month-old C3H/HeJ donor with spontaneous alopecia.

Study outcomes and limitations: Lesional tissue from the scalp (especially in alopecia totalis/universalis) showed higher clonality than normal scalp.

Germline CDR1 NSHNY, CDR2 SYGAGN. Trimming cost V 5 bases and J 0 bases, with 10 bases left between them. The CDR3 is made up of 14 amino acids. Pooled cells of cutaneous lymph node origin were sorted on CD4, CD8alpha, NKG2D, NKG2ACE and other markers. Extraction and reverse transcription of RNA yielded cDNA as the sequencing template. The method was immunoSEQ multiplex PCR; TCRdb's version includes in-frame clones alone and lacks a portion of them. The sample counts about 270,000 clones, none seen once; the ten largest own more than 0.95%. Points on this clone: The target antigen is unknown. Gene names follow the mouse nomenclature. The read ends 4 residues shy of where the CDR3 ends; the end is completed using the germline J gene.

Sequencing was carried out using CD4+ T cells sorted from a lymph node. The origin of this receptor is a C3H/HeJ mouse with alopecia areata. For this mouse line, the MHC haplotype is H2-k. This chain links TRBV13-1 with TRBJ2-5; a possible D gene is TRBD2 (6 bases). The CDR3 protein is CASSDGGNQDTQYF. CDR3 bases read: TGTGCCAGCAGCGACGGGGGGAACCAAGAC.